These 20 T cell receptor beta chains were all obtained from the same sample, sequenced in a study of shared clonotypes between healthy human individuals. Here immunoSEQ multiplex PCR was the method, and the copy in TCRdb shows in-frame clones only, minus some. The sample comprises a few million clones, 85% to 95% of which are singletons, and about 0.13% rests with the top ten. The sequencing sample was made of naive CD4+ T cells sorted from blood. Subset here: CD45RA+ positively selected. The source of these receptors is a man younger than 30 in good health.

The DNA for the CDR3 is TGTGCCAGCACTAGCGGGGGTTCCTCCTACAATGAGCAGTTCTTC. Translating it yields CASTSGGSSYNEQFF. The V and J genes are TRBV19 and TRBJ2-1; 11 positions agree with TRBD2. The CDR3 runs to 15 residues. Germline CDR1 reads LNHDA; CDR2 reads SQIVND (reference sequence). V lost 9 bases and J lost 0; bases outside the gene matches: 4.

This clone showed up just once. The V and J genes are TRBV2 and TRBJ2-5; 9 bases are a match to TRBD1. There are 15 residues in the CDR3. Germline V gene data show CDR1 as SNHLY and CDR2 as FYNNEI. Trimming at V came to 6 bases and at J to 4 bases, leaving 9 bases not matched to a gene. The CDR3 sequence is CASRQTGGGGETQYF. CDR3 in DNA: TGTGCCAGCAGGCAAACAGGGGGCGGGGGAGAGACCCAGTACTTC.

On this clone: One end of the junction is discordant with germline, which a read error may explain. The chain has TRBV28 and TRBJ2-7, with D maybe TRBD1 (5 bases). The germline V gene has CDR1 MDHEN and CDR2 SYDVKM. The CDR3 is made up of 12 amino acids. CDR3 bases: TGTGCCAGCACCACTCCTCAGGGCCTGCTCGACTTC. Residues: CASTTPQGLLDF.

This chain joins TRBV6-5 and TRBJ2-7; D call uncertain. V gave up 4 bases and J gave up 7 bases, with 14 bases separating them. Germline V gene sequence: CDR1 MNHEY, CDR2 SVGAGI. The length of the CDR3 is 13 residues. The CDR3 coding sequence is TGTGCCAGCAGTTCCCCCGATAAACGGGAGCAGTACTTC. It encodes CASSSPDKREQYF.

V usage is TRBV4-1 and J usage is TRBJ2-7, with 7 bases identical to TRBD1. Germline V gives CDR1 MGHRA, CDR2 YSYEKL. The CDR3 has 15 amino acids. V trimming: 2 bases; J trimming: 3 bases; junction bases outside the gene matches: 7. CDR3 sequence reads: CASSQPTGTLYEQYF. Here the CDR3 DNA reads TGCGCCAGCAGCCAACCGACAGGGACCCTCTACGAGCAGTACTTC.

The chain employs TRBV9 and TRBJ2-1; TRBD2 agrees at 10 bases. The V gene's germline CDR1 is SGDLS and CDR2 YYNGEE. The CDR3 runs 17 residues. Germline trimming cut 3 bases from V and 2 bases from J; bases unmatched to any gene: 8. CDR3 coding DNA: TGTGCCAGCAGCGCGCACCCTAGCGGGAGCACCTACAATGAGCAGTTCTTC. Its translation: CASSAHPSGSTYNEQFF. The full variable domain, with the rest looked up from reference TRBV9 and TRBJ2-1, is DSGVTQTPKHLITATGQRVTLRCSPRSGDLSVYWYQQSLDQGLQFLIQYYNGEERAKGNILERFSAQQFPDLHSELNLSSLELGDSALYFCASSAHPSGSTYNEQFFGPGTRLTVL.

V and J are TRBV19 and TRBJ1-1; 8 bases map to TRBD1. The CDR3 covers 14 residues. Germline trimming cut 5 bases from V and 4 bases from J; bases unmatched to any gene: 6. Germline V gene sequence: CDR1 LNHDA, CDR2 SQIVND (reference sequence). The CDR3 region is CASSPSDRGTEAFF. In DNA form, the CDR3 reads TGTGCCAGTAGTCCGAGCGACAGGGGCACTGAAGCTTTCTTT.

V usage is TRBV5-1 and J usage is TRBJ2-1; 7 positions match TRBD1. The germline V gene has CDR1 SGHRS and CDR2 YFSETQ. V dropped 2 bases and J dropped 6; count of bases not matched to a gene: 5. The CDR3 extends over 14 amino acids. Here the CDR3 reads CASSFGSGGNEQFF. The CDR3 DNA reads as TGCGCCAGCAGCTTCGGGTCAGGGGGCAATGAGCAGTTCTTC.

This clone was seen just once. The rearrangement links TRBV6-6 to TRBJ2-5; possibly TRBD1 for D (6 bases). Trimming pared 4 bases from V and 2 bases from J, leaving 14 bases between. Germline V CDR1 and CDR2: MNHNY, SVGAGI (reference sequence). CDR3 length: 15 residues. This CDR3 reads CASSFSRQVQETQYF. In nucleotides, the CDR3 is TGTGCCAGCAGTTTCAGTAGACAGGTACAAGAGACCCAGTACTTC.

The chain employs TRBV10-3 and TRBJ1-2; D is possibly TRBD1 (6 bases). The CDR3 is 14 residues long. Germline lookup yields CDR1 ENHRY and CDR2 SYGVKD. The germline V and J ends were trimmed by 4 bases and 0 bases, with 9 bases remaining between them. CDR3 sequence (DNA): TGTGCCATCAGTGGACAGGCAGCTAACTATGGCTACACCTTC. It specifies CAISGQAANYGYTF.

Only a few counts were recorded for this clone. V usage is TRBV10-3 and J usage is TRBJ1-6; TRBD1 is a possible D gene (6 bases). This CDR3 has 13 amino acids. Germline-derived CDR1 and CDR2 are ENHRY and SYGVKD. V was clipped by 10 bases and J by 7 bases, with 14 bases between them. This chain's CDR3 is CATVATGNSPLHF. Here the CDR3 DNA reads TGTGCCACCGTCGCCACAGGGAATTCACCCCTCCACTTT.

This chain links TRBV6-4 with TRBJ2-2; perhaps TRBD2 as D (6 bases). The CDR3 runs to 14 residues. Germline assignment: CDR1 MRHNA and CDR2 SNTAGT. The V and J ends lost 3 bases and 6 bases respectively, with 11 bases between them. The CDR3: CASSEEGQAGELFF. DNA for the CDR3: TGTGCCAGCAGTGAGGAGGGCCAGGCCGGGGAGCTGTTTTTT.

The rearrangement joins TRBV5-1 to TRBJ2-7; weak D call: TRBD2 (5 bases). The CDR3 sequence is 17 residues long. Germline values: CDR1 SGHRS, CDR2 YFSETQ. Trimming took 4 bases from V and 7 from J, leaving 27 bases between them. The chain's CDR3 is CASSPPAVAGLLGEQYF. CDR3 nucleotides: TGCGCCAGCAGCCCTCCGGCTGTGGCGGGCCTACTAGGTGAGCAGTACTTC.

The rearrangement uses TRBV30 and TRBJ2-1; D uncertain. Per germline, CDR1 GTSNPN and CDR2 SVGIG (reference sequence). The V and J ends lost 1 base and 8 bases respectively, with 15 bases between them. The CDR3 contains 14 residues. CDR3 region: CAWSASFSFHEQFF. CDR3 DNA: TGTGCCTGGAGTGCTAGTTTCTCTTTTCATGAGCAGTTCTTC.

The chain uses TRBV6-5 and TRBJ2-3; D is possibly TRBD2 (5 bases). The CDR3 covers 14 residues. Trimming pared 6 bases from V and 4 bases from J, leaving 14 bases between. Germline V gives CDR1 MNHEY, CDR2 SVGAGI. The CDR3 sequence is CASSTGRGSDTQYF. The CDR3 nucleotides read TGTGCCAGCAGCACCGGACGGGGATCAGATACGCAGTATTTT.

The CDR3 DNA sequence: TGTGCCAGCAGTGTAGACAGGGTAGTAACTGAAGCTTTCTTT. Encoded protein: CASSVDRVVTEAFF. V is TRBV6-5 and J is TRBJ1-1, with 7 bases fitting TRBD1. CDR1 MNHEY and CDR2 SVGAGI come from the germline V gene. The V and J ends lost 5 bases and 5 bases, in that order; junction bases with no gene match: 8. The CDR3 loop spans 14 amino acids.

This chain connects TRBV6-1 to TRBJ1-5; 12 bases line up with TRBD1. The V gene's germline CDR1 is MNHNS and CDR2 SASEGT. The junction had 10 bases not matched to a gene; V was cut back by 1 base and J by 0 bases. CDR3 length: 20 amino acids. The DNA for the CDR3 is TGTGCCAGCAGTGAAGTTATAAGAGGGACAGGGGGCATTAGCAATCAGCCCCAGCATTTT. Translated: CASSEVIRGTGGISNQPQHF.

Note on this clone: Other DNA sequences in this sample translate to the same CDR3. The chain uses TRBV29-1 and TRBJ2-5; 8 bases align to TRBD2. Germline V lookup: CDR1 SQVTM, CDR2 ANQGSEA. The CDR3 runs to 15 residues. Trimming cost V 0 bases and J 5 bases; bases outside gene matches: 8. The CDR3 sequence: CSVEDGTGGAETQYF. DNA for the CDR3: TGCAGCGTTGAAGACGGGACGGGAGGGGCTGAGACCCAGTACTTC. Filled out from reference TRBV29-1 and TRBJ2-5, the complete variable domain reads SAVISQKPSRDICQRGTSLTIQCQVDSQVTMMFWYRQQPGQSLTLIATANQGSEATYESGFVIDKFPISRPNLTFSTLTVSNMSPEDSSIYLCSVEDGTGGAETQYFGPGTRLLVL.

The CDR3 region is CASSRDRTNTEAFF. CDR3 DNA: TGCGCCAGCAGTCGGGACAGGACGAACACTGAAGCTTTCTTT. The rearrangement joins TRBV10-1 to TRBJ1-1, with TRBD1 matching 8 bases. This CDR3 spans 14 amino acids. V trimming: 5 bases; J trimming: 1 base; junction bases outside the gene matches: 3. The germline V gene encodes CDR1 WNHNN and CDR2 SYGVQD (reference sequence).

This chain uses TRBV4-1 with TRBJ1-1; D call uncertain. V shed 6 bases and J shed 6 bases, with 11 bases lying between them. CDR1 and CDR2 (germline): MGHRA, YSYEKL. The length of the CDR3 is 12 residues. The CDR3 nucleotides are TGCGCCAGCAGTTTTCCAAAGTCTGAAGCTTTCTTT. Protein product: CASSFPKSEAFF.